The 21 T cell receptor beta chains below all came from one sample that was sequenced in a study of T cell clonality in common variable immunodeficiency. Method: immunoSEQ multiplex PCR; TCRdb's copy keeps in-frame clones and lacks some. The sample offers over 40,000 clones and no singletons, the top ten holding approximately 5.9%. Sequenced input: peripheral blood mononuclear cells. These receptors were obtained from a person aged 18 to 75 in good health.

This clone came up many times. The covered CDR3 bases are TGTGCCTGGAGTGAAGGGTTTCGGAGACAGGTCTATGGC. This gives the protein CAWSEGFRRQVYG. The CDR3 as a whole reads CAWSEGFRRQVYGYTF. V gene TRBV30 combines with J gene TRBJ1-2; tentatively, D is TRBD1 (6 bases). Read sequence stops 3 residues before the CDR3 end, and the germline J gene provides the missing end. V lost 1 base and J lost 4, with 19 bases in between. Germline V gene sequence: CDR1 GTSNPN, CDR2 SVGIG (reference sequence). This CDR3 comprises 16 residues.

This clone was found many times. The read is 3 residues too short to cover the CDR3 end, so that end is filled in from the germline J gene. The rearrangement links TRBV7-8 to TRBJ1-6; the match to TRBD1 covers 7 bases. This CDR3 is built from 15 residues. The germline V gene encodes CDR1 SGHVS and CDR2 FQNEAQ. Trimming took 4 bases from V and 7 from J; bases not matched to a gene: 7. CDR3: CASSSSTGPNSPLHF. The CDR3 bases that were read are TGTGCCAGCAGCTCTTCGACAGGGCCGAATTCACCC.

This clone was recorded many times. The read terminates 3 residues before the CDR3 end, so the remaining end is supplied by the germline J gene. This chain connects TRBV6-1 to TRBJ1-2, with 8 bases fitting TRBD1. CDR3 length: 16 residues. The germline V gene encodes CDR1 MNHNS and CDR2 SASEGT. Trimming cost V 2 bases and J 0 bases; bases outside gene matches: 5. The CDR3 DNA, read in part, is TGTGCCAGCAGTGAAAGACAGGGGATAGCTAACTATGGC. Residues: CASSERQGIANYG. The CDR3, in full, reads CASSERQGIANYGYTF.

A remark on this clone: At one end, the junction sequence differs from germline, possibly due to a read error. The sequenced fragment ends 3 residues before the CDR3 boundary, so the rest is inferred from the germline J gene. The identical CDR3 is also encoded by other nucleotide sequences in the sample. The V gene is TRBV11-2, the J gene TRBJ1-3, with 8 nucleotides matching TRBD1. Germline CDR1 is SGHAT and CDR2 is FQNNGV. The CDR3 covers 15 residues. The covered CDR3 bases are TGTGCCAGCAGCTTTGGACAGGGTGATGGAAACACG. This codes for CASSFGQGDGNT. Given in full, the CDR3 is CASSFGQGDGNTIYF.

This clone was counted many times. The CDR3 sequence is CASSLGGSSSEKLFF. The CDR3 DNA, read in part, is TGTGCCAGCAGCTTAGGCGGCAGCTCCAGTGAAAAA. V is TRBV11-2 and J is TRBJ1-4; no clear D. The read finishes 3 residues shy of the CDR3 end, and the germline J gene is used to complete it. V shed 1 base and J shed 7 bases, with 13 bases lying between them. Germline values: CDR1 SGHAT, CDR2 FQNNGV. The CDR3 length is 15 residues. Looking up the rest from reference TRBV11-2 and TRBJ1-4 gives the full variable domain: EAGVAQSPRYKIIEKRQSVAFWCNPISGHATLYWYQQILGQGPKLLIQFQNNGVVDDSQLPKDRFSAERLKGVDSTLKIQPAKLEDSAVYLCASSLGGSSSEKLFFGSGTQLSVL.

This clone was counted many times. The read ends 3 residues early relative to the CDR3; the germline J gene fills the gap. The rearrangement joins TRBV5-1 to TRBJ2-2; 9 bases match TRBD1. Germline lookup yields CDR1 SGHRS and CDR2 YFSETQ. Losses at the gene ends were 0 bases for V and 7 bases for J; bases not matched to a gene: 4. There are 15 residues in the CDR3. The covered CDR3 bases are TGCGCCAGCAGCTTGGACACAGGGGGCGGCGGGGAG. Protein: CASSLDTGGGGE. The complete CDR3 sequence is CASSLDTGGGGELFF. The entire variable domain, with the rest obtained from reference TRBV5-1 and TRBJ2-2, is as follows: KAGVTQTPRYLIKTRGQQVTLSCSPISGHRSVSWYQQTPGQGLQFLFEYFSETQRNKGNFPGRFSGRQFSNSRSEMNVSTLELGDSALYLCASSLDTGGGGELFFGEGSRLTVL.

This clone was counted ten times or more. Partial CDR3 DNA: TGCGCCAGCAGCAACCCCCTGACAGGGGGCAGCACAGATACG. Translation gives CASSNPLTGGSTDT. The full CDR3 reads CASSNPLTGGSTDTQYF. The chain recombines TRBV5-1 with TRBJ2-3, with TRBD1 matching over 10 bases. The read ends 3 residues shy of where the CDR3 ends; the end is completed using the germline J gene. This CDR3 spans 17 amino acids. The J segment lost 0 bases and the V segment lost 4 bases, leaving 8 bases of the junction unmatched. Germline-derived CDR1 and CDR2 are SGHRS and YFSETQ.

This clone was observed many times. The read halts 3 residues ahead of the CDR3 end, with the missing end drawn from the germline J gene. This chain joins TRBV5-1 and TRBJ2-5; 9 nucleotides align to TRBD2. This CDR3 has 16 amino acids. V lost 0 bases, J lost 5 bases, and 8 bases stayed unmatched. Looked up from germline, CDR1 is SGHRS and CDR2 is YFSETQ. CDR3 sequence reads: CASSLDPAGGRETQYF. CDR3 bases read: TGCGCCAGCAGCTTGGATCCAGCGGGGGGTCGGGAGACC.

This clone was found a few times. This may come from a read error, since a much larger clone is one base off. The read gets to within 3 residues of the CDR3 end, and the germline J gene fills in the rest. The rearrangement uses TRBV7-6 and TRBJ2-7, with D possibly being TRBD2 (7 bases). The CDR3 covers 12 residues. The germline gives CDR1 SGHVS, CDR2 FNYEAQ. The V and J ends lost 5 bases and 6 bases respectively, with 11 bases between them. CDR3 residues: CASSPRGLEQYF. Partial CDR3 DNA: TGTGCCAGCAGCCCGCGGGGGCTCGAG.

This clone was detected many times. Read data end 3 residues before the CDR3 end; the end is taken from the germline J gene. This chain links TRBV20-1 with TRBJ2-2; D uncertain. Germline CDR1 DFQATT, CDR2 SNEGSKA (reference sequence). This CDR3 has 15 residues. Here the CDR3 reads CSARDRSFVRSPLFF. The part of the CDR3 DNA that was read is TGCAGTGCTAGAGACCGCAGTTTTGTCCGTTCACCG.

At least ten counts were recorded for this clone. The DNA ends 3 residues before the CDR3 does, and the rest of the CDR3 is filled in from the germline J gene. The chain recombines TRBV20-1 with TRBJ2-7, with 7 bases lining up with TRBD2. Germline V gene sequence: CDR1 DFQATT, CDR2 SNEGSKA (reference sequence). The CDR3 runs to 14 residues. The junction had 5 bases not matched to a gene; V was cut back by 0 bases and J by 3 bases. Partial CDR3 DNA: TGCAGTGCTAGAGAGGGAGCGGGGCGCTACGAG. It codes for CSAREGAGRYE. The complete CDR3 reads CSAREGAGRYEQYF.

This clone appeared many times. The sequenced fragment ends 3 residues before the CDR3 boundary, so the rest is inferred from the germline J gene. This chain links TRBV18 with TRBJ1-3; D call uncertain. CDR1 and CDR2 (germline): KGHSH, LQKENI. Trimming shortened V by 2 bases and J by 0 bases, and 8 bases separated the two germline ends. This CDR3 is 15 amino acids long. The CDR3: CASSPERLSGNTIYF. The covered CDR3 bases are TGTGCCAGCTCACCAGAGAGGCTCTCTGGAAACACC.

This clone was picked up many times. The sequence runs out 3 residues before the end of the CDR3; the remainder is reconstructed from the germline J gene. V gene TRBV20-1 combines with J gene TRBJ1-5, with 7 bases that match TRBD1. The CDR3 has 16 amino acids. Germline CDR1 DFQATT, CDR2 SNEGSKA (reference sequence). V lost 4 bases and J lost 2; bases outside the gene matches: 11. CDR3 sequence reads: CSAKGQELFGNQPQHF. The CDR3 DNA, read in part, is TGCAGTGCTAAAGGACAGGAGCTCTTTGGCAATCAGCCC.

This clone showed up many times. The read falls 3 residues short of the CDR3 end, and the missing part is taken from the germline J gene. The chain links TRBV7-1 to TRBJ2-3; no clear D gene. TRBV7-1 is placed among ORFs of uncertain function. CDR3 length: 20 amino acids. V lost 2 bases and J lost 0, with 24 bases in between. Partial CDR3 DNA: TGTGCCAGCAGCTCATCCGGTCGATATAGCCCCGATCCTAGCACAGATACG. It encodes CASSSSGRYSPDPSTDT. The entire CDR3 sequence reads CASSSSGRYSPDPSTDTQYF.

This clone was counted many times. Partial CDR3 DNA: TGTGCCTGGAGTGTAGGTCGACCC. Translated: CAWSVGRP. The full CDR3 protein is CAWSVGRPLHF. The chain has TRBV30 and TRBJ1-6, with D hard to call. The CDR3 goes on 3 residues after the read ends, and that part is filled in from the germline J gene. Germline lookup yields CDR1 GTSNPN and CDR2 SVGIG (reference sequence). CDR3 length: 11 amino acids. Between the trimmed V and J ends, which lost 0 bases and 12 bases, there was a span of 6 bases.

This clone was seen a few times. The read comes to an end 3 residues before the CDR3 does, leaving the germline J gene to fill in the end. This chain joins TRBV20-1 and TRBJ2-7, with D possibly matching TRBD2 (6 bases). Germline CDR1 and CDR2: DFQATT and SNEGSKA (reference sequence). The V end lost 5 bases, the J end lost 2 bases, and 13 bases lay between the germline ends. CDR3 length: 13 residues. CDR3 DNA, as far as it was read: TGCAGTGCTGGCCGGGACTCGACCTACGAG. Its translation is CSAGRDSTYE. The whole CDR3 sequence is CSAGRDSTYEQYF.

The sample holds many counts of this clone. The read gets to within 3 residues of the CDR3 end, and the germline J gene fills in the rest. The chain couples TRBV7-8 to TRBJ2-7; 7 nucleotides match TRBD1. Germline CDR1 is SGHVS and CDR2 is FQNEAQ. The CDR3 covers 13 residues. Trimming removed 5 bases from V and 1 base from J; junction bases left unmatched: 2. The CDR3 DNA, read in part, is TGTGCCAGCAGCCCCAGGGGGTCCTACGAG. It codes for CASSPRGSYE. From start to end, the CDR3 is CASSPRGSYEQYF.

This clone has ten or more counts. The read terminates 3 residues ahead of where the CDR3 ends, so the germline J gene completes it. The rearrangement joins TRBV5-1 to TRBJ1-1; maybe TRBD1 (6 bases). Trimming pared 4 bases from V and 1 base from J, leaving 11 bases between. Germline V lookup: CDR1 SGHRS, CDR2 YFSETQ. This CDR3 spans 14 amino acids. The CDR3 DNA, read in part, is TGCGCCAGCAGCCCAGCAGGGGCGAACACTGAA. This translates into CASSPAGANTE. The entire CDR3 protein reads CASSPAGANTEAFF.

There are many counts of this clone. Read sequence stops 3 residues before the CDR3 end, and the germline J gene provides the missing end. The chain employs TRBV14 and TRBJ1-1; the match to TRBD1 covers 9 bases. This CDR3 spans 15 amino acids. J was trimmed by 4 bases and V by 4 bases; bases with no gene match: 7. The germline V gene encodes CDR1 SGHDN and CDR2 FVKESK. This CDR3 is CASSRWDRAVTEAFF. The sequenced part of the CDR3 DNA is TGTGCCAGCAGCCGTTGGGACAGGGCCGTCACTGAA. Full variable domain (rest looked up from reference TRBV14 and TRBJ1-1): EAGVTQFPSHSVIEKGQTVTLRCDPISGHDNLYWYRRVMGKEIKFLLHFVKESKQDESGMPNNRFLAERTGGTYSTLKVQPAELEDSGVYFCASSRWDRAVTEAFFGQGTRLTVV.

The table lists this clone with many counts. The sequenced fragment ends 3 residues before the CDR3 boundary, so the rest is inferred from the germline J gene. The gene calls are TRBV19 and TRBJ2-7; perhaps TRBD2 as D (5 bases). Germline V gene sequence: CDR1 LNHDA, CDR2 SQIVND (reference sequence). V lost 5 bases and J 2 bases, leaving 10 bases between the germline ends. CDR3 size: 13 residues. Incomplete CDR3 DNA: TGTGCCAGTAGTTATGGACTGGCCTACGAG. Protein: CASSYGLAYE. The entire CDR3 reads CASSYGLAYEQYF.

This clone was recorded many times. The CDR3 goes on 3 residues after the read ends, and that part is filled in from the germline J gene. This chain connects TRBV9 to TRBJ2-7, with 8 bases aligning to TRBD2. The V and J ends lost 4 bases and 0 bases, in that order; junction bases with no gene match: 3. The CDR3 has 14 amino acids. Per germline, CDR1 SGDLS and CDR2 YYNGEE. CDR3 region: CASSPTSVSYEQYF. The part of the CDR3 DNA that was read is TGTGCCAGCAGCCCGACTAGCGTCTCCTACGAG.